What follows are 17 T cell receptor beta chains derived from one specimen sequenced in a study of beta chain features in type 1 diabetes. Since all of the isolated RNA was reverse transcribed, expressed TCRB transcripts were what got sequenced. Clones were read by immunoSEQ multiplex PCR, and TCRdb kept only the in-frame ones, dropping some. Of approximately 380,000 clones listed, over 12% are singletons. Sequences were obtained from naive CD4+ T cells from blood. The receptors originated from a woman in her late teens or twenties in good health.

The V call is TRBV18, the J call TRBJ2-4, with a tentative D call TRBD2 (6 bases). This CDR3 has 16 amino acids. V was trimmed by 0 bases and J by 5 bases, leaving 14 bases between them. Germline CDR1 reads KGHSH; CDR2 reads LQKENI. CDR3 residues: CASSPPRLPSENIQYF. The CDR3, as DNA: TGTGCCAGCTCACCACCGAGACTTCCTAGCGAAAACATTCAGTACTTC.

The chain couples TRBV30 to TRBJ2-2, with D maybe TRBD2 (5 bases). Germline V gives CDR1 GTSNPN, CDR2 SVGIG (reference sequence). V was trimmed by 5 bases and J by 3 bases, leaving 10 bases between them. The CDR3 spans 13 residues. CDR3 sequence reads: CAWWAGDTGELFF. The CDR3 DNA reads TGTGCCTGGTGGGCCGGGGACACCGGGGAGCTGTTTTTT.

This chain uses TRBV9 with TRBJ2-1; 7 positions match TRBD1. Germline V gene sequence: CDR1 SGDLS, CDR2 YYNGEE. Trimming took 0 bases from V and 7 from J; bases not matched to a gene: 4. CDR3 length equals 14 residues. This CDR3 reads CASSVGTGVNEQFF. The CDR3 coding sequence is TGTGCCAGCAGCGTAGGAACAGGGGTAAATGAGCAGTTCTTC.

The V gene is TRBV29-1, the J gene TRBJ2-2, with D maybe TRBD2 (7 bases). Trimming cost V 4 bases and J 4 bases, with 13 bases left between them. The CDR3 has 14 amino acids. Germline V gene sequence: CDR1 SQVTM, CDR2 ANQGSEA. The CDR3 region has the DNA TGCAGCGTTGGGGGGCTAGCGGCCACCGGGGAGCTGTTTTTT. This sequence encodes CSVGGLAATGELFF.

The V gene is TRBV28, the J gene TRBJ1-1; the D gene is possibly TRBD1 (5 bases). The CDR3 runs 11 residues. Germline loops: CDR1 MDHEN, CDR2 SYDVKM. V was shortened by 11 bases and J by 1 base, with 8 bases between the two germline ends. CDR3 protein: CAGQGNTEAFF. CDR3 sequence (DNA): TGTGCCGGCCAGGGGAACACTGAAGCTTTCTTT.

V usage is TRBV4-2 and J usage is TRBJ2-1; no clear D. CDR1 and CDR2 (germline): LGHNA, YNFKEQ. V lost 0 bases and J 11 bases, leaving 8 bases between the germline ends. The CDR3 has 12 amino acids. CDR3 sequence: CASSQEHYQQFF. The CDR3 nucleotides are TGTGCCAGCAGCCAAGAGCACTATCAGCAGTTCTTC.

This clone was seen a few times. The CDR3 sequence: CASSLDFSPEQYF. Written as DNA, the CDR3 is TGTGCCAGCAGCTTGGATTTTAGTCCCGAGCAGTACTTC. The chain recombines TRBV5-4 with TRBJ2-7, with D unresolved. Germline CDR1 and CDR2: SGHNT and YYREEE (reference sequence). The germline V and J ends were trimmed by 0 bases and 6 bases, with 10 bases remaining between them. CDR3 length: 13 residues. Full variable domain (missing parts from reference TRBV5-4 and TRBJ2-7): ETGVTQSPTHLIKTRGQQVTLRCSSQSGHNTVSWYQQALGQGPQFIFQYYREEENGRGNFPPRFSGLQFPNYSSELNVNALELDDSALYLCASSLDFSPEQYFGPGTRLTVT.

This clone occurred a few times. The chain employs TRBV18 and TRBJ2-7; TRBD1 matches 7 bases. The CDR3 extends over 14 amino acids. The germline CDR1 and CDR2 sequences are KGHSH and LQKENI. V dropped 2 bases and J dropped 1; count of bases not matched to a gene: 2. Here the CDR3 DNA reads TGTGCCAGCTCACCAGTGACAGGGTCCTACGAGCAGTACTTC. Translating it yields CASSPVTGSYEQYF.

DNA of the CDR3: TGTGCCAGCAGCCTCTCAGTAGAGCAGTTCTTC. Encoded protein: CASSLSVEQFF. J is TRBJ2-1 and V is TRBV7-2; no clear D. This CDR3 has 11 residues. CDR1 and CDR2 from the germline V gene are SGHTA and FQGNSA. The germline V and J ends were trimmed by 5 bases and 10 bases, with 9 bases remaining between them.

The rearrangement joins TRBV9 to TRBJ1-2; D remains unclear. The CDR3 is made up of 14 amino acids. Per germline, CDR1 SGDLS and CDR2 YYNGEE. Trimming shortened V by 4 bases and J by 0 bases, and 10 bases separated the two germline ends. CDR3 coding DNA: TGTGCCAGCAGCCCCGACACCGCTAACTATGGCTACACCTTC. This codes for CASSPDTANYGYTF.

V is TRBV5-1 and J is TRBJ1-2; tentatively, D is TRBD1 (6 bases). The CDR3 has 16 residues. Germline lookup yields CDR1 SGHRS and CDR2 YFSETQ. V was pared by 2 bases and J by 5 bases, with 19 bases between. CDR3 loop: CASSFAAPDSRYGYTF. For the CDR3, the DNA is TGCGCCAGCAGCTTTGCTGCCCCGGACAGTAGATATGGCTACACCTTC. Combining the CDR3 with reference TRBV5-1 and TRBJ1-2 gives the whole variable domain KAGVTQTPRYLIKTRGQQVTLSCSPISGHRSVSWYQQTPGQGLQFLFEYFSETQRNKGNFPGRFSGRQFSNSRSEMNVSTLELGDSALYLCASSFAAPDSRYGYTFGSGTRLTVV.

This clone was seen more than once but under ten times. The rearrangement joins TRBV15 to TRBJ2-3, with D unresolved. This CDR3 has 15 residues. The V gene lost 0 bases and the J gene lost 3 bases, with 10 bases spanning the gap. Germline V lookup: CDR1 LNHNV, CDR2 YYDKDF (reference sequence). This chain's CDR3 is CATSRDRTRTDTQYF. The CDR3, as DNA: TGTGCCACCAGCAGAGATAGAACGAGGACAGATACGCAGTATTTT.

V and J are TRBV2 and TRBJ1-1; the match to TRBD1 covers 7 bases. In germline, CDR1 is SNHLY, CDR2 FYNNEI. The CDR3 spans 13 residues. V trimming: 11 bases; J trimming: 1 base; junction bases outside the gene matches: 7. The CDR3 DNA is TGTGCCGTCGACAGGGACTCGAACACTGAAGCTTTCTTT. This gives the protein CAVDRDSNTEAFF.

This sequence joins TRBV29-1 and TRBJ1-5; no firm D call. Germline CDR1 and CDR2: SQVTM and ANQGSEA. V dropped 5 bases and J dropped 4 bases, with 9 bases sitting between them. The CDR3 has 12 amino acids. The CDR3 reads CSVNPGNQPQHF. CDR3 nucleotides: TGCAGCGTTAACCCCGGGAATCAGCCCCAGCATTTT.

The table lists this clone with a few counts. The V gene is TRBV6-6, the J gene TRBJ2-1, with 12 bases lining up with TRBD2. This CDR3 spans 16 amino acids. Germline CDR1 is MNHNY and CDR2 is SVGAGI (reference sequence). V lost 6 bases to trimming and J lost 4 bases; unmatched junction nucleotides: 7. CDR3 coding DNA: TGTGCCAGCAGCCAAGCGGGACTAGCGGGTTACAATGAGCAGTTCTTC. This translates into CASSQAGLAGYNEQFF.

A few counts support this clone. The V and J genes are TRBV18 and TRBJ1-2; 8 bases fit TRBD1. The V gene's germline CDR1 is KGHSH and CDR2 LQKENI. The CDR3 runs 13 residues. With 3 bases clipped from V and 6 bases from J, the junction kept 3 bases outside the gene matches. Here the CDR3 reads CASSPTGADGYTF. The CDR3 nucleotides are TGTGCCAGCTCACCGACAGGGGCGGATGGCTACACCTTC.

This clone has just a few counts. This sequence joins TRBV4-1 and TRBJ2-3; 7 positions agree with TRBD2. The trim removed 0 bases at V and 1 base at J, leaving 7 bases unmatched. CDR1 is MGHRA, CDR2 YSYEKL, per germline. The CDR3 is 17 residues long. The CDR3 nucleotides read TGCGCCAGCAGCCAAGACGGGGGAGGGAGGGGCACAGATACGCAGTATTTT. It specifies CASSQDGGGRGTDTQYF.